What follows are 13 T cell receptor beta chains derived from one specimen sequenced in a study of T-cell reconstitution after alpha-beta-depleted transplantation in children. TCRbeta library construction was performed incorporating unique molecular identifiers. TCRdb re-derived calls from the PCR reads in MiXCR, one entry per CDR3 protein. This sample has around 80,000 distinct CDR3 sequences, with 18% found just once. The source material was PBMCs, mostly from graft donor cells, sampled 360 days after TCRalphabeta/CD19-depleted stem cell transplant. These receptors were collected from a male patient aged 2 to 9 who had a stem cell transplant for acute lymphoblastic leukemia, so the T cells may come from the graft donor.

This clonotype was observed a handful of times. This rearrangement joins TRBV5-1 to TRBJ2-5; 7 nucleotides line up with TRBD2. CDR1 is SGHRS and CDR2 is YFSETQ in the germline V gene. J was trimmed by 1 base and V by 5 bases; bases with no gene match: 8. The CDR3 is 15 residues long. The CDR3 is CASRMDPSGQETQYF. DNA for the CDR3: TGCGCCAGCAGAATGGACCCTAGCGGCCAAGAGACCCAGTACTTC.

The chain links TRBV29-1 to TRBJ2-7; no reliable D call. V was clipped by 7 bases and J by 2 bases, with 9 bases between them. This CDR3 is built from 11 residues. Germline CDR1 is SQVTM and CDR2 is ANQGSEA. CDR3 in amino acids: CSARDTYEQYF. Written as DNA, the CDR3 is TGCAGCGCCCGAGACACCTACGAGCAGTACTTC.

This clonotype has just a few counts. The chain joins TRBV18 to TRBJ1-2; perhaps TRBD1 as D (5 bases). In germline, CDR1 is KGHSH, CDR2 LQKENI. The CDR3 runs 14 residues. V lost 3 bases to trimming and J lost 2 bases, with 10 bases between them. The CDR3, as DNA: TGTGCCAGCTCACCGAGACAGACCAACTATGGCTACACCTTC. This sequence encodes CASSPRQTNYGYTF.

The chain carries TRBV5-5 and TRBJ2-1, with D possibly being TRBD2 (6 bases). This CDR3 has 16 residues. The V gene's germline CDR1 is SGHKS and CDR2 YYEKEE (reference sequence). Trimming cost V 1 base and J 0 bases, with 11 bases left between them. Here the CDR3 DNA reads TGTGCCAGCAGCTTGATCGTGGGACTCTCCTACAATGAGCAGTTCTTC. Translation: CASSLIVGLSYNEQFF.

This clonotype was counted many times. The V and J genes are TRBV19 and TRBJ2-2, with D maybe TRBD1 (6 bases). Trimming pared 4 bases from V and 0 bases from J, leaving 9 bases between. The germline V gene has CDR1 LNHDA and CDR2 SQIVND (reference sequence). The CDR3 is made up of 15 amino acids. Here the CDR3 DNA reads TGTGCCAGTAGTACCGGGACAACGAACACCGGGGAGCTGTTTTTT. It specifies CASSTGTTNTGELFF.

The chain has TRBV5-1 and TRBJ2-3, with D unclear. The CDR3 is 12 residues long. The V gene lost 4 bases and the J gene lost 8 bases, with 11 bases spanning the gap. The germline gives CDR1 SGHRS, CDR2 YFSETQ. CDR3 nucleotides: TGCGCCAGCAGCGGAAGTCATCGTACGCAGTATTTT. This translates into CASSGSHRTQYF.

This clonotype was observed a handful of times. The V call is TRBV11-2, the J call TRBJ2-1; 11 bases match TRBD2. The CDR3 covers 16 residues. The V and J ends lost 4 bases and 15 bases, in that order; junction bases with no gene match: 17. Germline V gene data show CDR1 as SGHAT and CDR2 as FQNNGV. CDR3 sequence: CASSSGASGRSIGRFF. The DNA of the CDR3 is TGTGCCAGCAGCTCGGGAGCTAGCGGGAGGTCGATTGGTCGGTTCTTC.

V and J are TRBV11-1 and TRBJ2-2, with 15 bases identical to TRBD2. CDR1 is SGHAT, CDR2 FQDESV, per germline (reference sequence). The CDR3 loop spans 18 amino acids. V was clipped by 7 bases and J by 6 bases; unmatched bases: 12. CDR3 region: CASTIHWGLAGGPGELFF. CDR3 DNA: TGTGCCAGCACCATCCATTGGGGACTAGCGGGAGGCCCCGGGGAGCTGTTTTTT.

This clonotype was detected a few times. The V gene is TRBV5-1, the J gene TRBJ2-7; 10 bases map to TRBD2. CDR3 length equals 16 residues. CDR1 is SGHRS, CDR2 YFSETQ, per germline. V dropped 0 bases and J dropped 4; count of bases not matched to a gene: 7. The CDR3 region is CASSLGRPSGSYEQYF. The CDR3 DNA reads TGCGCCAGCAGCTTGGGGCGACCTAGCGGGAGTTACGAGCAGTACTTC.

In its sample, this clonotype was seen many times. This sequence joins TRBV3-1 and TRBJ1-1, with unresolved D. The V end was cut by 4 bases, the J end by 0 bases, with 6 bases between. Germline V gene data show CDR1 as LGHDT and CDR2 as YNNKEL (reference sequence). CDR3 length equals 13 residues. The CDR3 here is CASSLRVNTEAFF. The CDR3 DNA sequence: TGTGCCAGCAGCCTTCGGGTGAACACTGAAGCTTTCTTT. Together with reference TRBV3-1 and TRBJ1-1, the CDR3 gives the full variable domain: DTAVSQTPKYLVTQMGNDKSIKCEQNLGHDTMYWYKQDSKKFLKIMFSYNNKELIINETVPNRFSPKSPDKAHLNLHINSLELGDSAVYFCASSLRVNTEAFFGQGTRLTVV.

At least ten counts were recorded for this clonotype. CDR3 sequence: CASSLWTSAFYNEQFF. Here the CDR3 DNA reads TGTGCCAGCAGCTTATGGACTAGCGCTTTCTACAATGAGCAGTTCTTC. The gene calls are TRBV7-9 and TRBJ2-1; 9 bases are a match to TRBD2. Unmatched junction bases numbered 5, after V lost 2 bases and J lost 3 bases. CDR1 and CDR2 from the germline V gene are SEHNR and FQNEAQ (reference sequence). This CDR3 spans 16 amino acids.

The sample holds a few counts of this clonotype. The chain is built from TRBV2 and TRBJ2-2; D remains ambiguous. Deletions cut 7 bases from V and 1 base from J, with 10 bases between. The CDR3 has 14 residues. Germline CDR1 SNHLY, CDR2 FYNNEI. The CDR3: CASTAIGNTGELFF. The CDR3 coding sequence is TGTGCCAGCACTGCGATAGGGAACACCGGGGAGCTGTTTTTT.

This clonotype was seen only a few times. The chain joins TRBV10-1 to TRBJ2-7, with D perhaps being TRBD1 or TRBD2 (6 bases each). Per the germline V gene, CDR1 is WNHNN and CDR2 is SYGVQD (reference sequence). Trimming removed 3 bases at V and 6 bases at J, with 15 bases between. CDR3 length: 14 residues. CDR3: CASSDRGPPREQYF. As DNA, the CDR3 is TGCGCCAGCAGTGACCGGGGGCCACCCCGCGAGCAGTACTTC.